The 9 T cell receptor beta chains presented below share a single source sample, sequenced in a study of shared clonotypes between healthy human individuals. This table comes from immunoSEQ multiplex PCR, and its TCRdb copy is limited to in-frame clones, with some not included. The top ten clones hold 0.39% of a sample with 2.3 million or so clones, approximately 93% of them seen once. The sample was naive CD4+ T cells from PBMCs. Described subset: CD45RA+ positively selected. The receptors stem from a man aged 18-30 years in good health. Some clones in this sample may be carry-over from other donors' samples.

The chain couples TRBV6-1 to TRBJ1-2; D not resolved. Germline CDR1 MNHNS, CDR2 SASEGT. Trimming took 6 bases from V and 5 from J, leaving 7 bases between them. The length of the CDR3 is 11 residues. CDR3 coding DNA: TGTGCCAGCAGCGGTCAGTATGGCTACACCTTC. It encodes CASSGQYGYTF.

Concerning this clone: The same CDR3 also results from other DNA sequences found in this sample. This chain uses TRBV5-1 with TRBJ1-1; D is unresolved. The CDR3 has 13 amino acids. Between the trimmed V and J ends, which lost 4 bases and 2 bases, there was a span of 9 bases. CDR1 and CDR2 (germline): SGHRS, YFSETQ. CDR3 DNA sequence: TGCGCCAGCAGCCCGAGCCTAAACACTGAAGCTTTCTTT. It yields the protein CASSPSLNTEAFF.

The genes are TRBV5-1 and TRBJ2-1; weak D call: TRBD1 (5 bases). V lost 0 bases, J lost 12 bases, and 19 bases lay in between. Looked up from germline, CDR1 is SGHRS and CDR2 is YFSETQ. The CDR3 is 15 residues long. CDR3 in amino acids: CASSLVQGLTERQFF. CDR3 nucleotides: TGCGCCAGCAGCTTGGTTCAGGGTTTAACTGAGCGGCAGTTCTTC.

The chain is built from TRBV25-1 and TRBJ2-7, with no clear D. Germline CDR1 and CDR2: MGHDK and SYGVNS. The CDR3 loop spans 10 amino acids. The germline V and J ends were trimmed by 4 bases and 5 bases, with 3 bases remaining between them. CDR3 in amino acids: CASSVHEQYF. The CDR3 DNA reads TGTGCCAGCAGTGTACACGAGCAGTACTTC.

The gene calls are TRBV10-3 and TRBJ1-5, with D unclear. V shed 3 bases and J shed 0 bases, with 12 bases lying between them. The CDR3 extends over 16 amino acids. The V gene's germline CDR1 is ENHRY and CDR2 SYGVKD. CDR3 in DNA: TGTGCCATCAGTGAACTCCCCGGTGGTAGCAATCAGCCCCAGCATTTT. Its protein product is CAISELPGGSNQPQHF.

This clone came up once. J is TRBJ1-4 and V is TRBV7-9; 9 nucleotides line up with TRBD1. V lost 6 bases and J lost 8; bases outside the gene matches: 10. There are 15 residues in the CDR3. Looked up from germline, CDR1 is SEHNR and CDR2 is FQNEAQ (reference sequence). The CDR3: CASRTTRDRAEKLFF. The CDR3 DNA sequence: TGTGCCAGCAGAACAACCCGGGACAGGGCCGAAAAACTGTTTTTT.

The table lists this clone with a count of one. For the CDR3, the DNA is TGTGCCACCCGTAACGGGGCGAACACTGAAGCTTTCTTT. Translation: CATRNGANTEAFF. The rearrangement joins TRBV15 to TRBJ1-1; a weak D match, TRBD1 (5 bases). Germline CDR1 LNHNV, CDR2 YYDKDF (reference sequence). V was clipped by 8 bases and J by 1 base, with 11 bases between them. This CDR3 contains 13 residues.

A single count supports this clone. In the same sample, other DNA sequences code for this CDR3. The J gene is TRBJ2-1, the V gene TRBV5-1; TRBD2 aligns across 10 bases. CDR1 SGHRS and CDR2 YFSETQ come from the germline V gene. The ends lost 0 bases at V and 7 bases at J; junction bases unmatched: 4. The CDR3 runs to 15 residues. The CDR3 bases are TGCGCCAGCAGCTTGGTAGCGGGAGGTAGTAATGAGCAGTTCTTC. It encodes CASSLVAGGSNEQFF.

CDR3 DNA sequence: TGTGCCAGCAGCCCCTGGGGGACAGGGTTCTACGAGCAGTACTTC. Its protein product is CASSPWGTGFYEQYF. The chain joins TRBV5-5 to TRBJ2-7; 9 bases are shared with TRBD1. CDR1 is SGHKS and CDR2 is YYEKEE in the germline V gene (reference sequence). This CDR3 is 15 amino acids long. Trimming at V came to 4 bases and at J to 3 bases, leaving 8 bases not matched to a gene.